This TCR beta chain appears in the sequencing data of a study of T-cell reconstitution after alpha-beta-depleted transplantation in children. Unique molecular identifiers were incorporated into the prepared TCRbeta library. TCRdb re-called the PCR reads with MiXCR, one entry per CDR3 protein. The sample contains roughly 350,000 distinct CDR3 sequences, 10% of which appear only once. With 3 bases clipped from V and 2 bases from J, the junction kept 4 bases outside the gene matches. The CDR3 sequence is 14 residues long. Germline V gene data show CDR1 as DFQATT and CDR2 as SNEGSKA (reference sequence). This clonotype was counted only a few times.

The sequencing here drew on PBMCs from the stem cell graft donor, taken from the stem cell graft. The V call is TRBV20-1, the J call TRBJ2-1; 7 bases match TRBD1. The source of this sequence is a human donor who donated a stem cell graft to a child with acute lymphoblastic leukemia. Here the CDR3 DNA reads TGCAGTGCTAGGGGGACAGTTCCCTACAATGAGCAGTTCTTC. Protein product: CSARGTVPYNEQFF.